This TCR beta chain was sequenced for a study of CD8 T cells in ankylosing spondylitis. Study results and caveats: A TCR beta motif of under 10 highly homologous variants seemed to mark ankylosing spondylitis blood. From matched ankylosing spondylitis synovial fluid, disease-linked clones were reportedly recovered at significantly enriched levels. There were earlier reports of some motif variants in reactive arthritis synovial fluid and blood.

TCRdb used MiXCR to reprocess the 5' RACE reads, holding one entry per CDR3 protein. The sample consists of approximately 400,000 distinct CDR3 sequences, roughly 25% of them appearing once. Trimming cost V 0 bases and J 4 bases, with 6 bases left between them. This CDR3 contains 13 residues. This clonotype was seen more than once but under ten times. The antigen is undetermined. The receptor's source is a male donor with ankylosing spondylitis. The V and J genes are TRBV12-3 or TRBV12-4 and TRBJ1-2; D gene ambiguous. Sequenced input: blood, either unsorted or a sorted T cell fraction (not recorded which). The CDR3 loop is CASSLAGFYGYTF. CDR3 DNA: TGTGCCAGCAGTTTAGCAGGATTCTATGGCTACACCTTC.